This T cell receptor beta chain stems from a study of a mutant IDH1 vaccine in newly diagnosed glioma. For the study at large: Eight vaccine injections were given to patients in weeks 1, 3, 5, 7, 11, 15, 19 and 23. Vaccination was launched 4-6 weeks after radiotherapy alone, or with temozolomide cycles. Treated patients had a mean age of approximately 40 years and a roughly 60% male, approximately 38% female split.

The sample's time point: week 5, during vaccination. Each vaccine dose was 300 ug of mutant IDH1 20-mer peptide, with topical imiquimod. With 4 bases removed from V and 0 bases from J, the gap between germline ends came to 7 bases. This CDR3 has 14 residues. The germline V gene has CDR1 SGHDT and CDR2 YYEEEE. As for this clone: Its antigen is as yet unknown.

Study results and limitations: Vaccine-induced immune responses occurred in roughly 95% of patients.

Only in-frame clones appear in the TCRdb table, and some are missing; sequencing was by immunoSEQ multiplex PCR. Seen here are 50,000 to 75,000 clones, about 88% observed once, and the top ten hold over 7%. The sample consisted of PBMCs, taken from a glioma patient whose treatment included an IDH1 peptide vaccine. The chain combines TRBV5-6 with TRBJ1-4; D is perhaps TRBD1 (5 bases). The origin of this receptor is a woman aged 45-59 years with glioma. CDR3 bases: TGTGCCAGCAGCATGGGGGCAACTAATGAAAAACTGTTTTTT. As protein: CASSMGATNEKLFF.